These 21 T cell receptor beta chains share one sample of origin, sequenced in a study of T cell changes during pregnancy in multiple sclerosis. The repertoire was sequenced with immunoSEQ multiplex PCR; TCRdb's copy has only in-frame clones and lacks some. The sample holds some 70,000 clones; around 94% are singletons and the top ten take 2% to 2.5%. Sequencing was performed on peripheral blood, taken in the second trimester of pregnancy. Receptors originate from a female donor in good health, enrolled as a control in a pregnancy study.

There are many counts of this clone. V usage is TRBV28 and J usage is TRBJ1-2; 8 positions agree with TRBD1. CDR1 and CDR2 from the germline V gene are MDHEN and SYDVKM. Losses at the gene ends were 1 base for V and 7 bases for J; bases not matched to a gene: 5. The CDR3 is made up of 14 amino acids. For the CDR3, the DNA is TGTGCCAGCAGTTTATTACAGGGGGGAAGTGGCTACACCTTC. Its translation is CASSLLQGGSGYTF.

The V gene is TRBV6-6, the J gene TRBJ1-5, with unresolved D. Germline CDR1 reads MNHNY; CDR2 reads SVGAGI (reference sequence). This CDR3 spans 15 amino acids. Trimming shortened V by 4 bases and J by 0 bases, and 10 bases separated the two germline ends. This CDR3 reads CASSSTEYSNQPQHF. DNA for the CDR3: TGTGCCAGCAGTTCTACAGAGTATAGCAATCAGCCCCAGCATTTT.

The chain joins TRBV6-6 to TRBJ2-1, with TRBD2 matching over 11 bases. V dropped 8 bases and J dropped 7; count of bases not matched to a gene: 7. Germline CDR1 is MNHNY and CDR2 is SVGAGI (reference sequence). This CDR3 region has 14 residues. The chain's CDR3 is CASLDSGGANEQFF. For the CDR3, the DNA is TGTGCCAGCCTAGATAGCGGGGGGGCGAATGAGCAGTTCTTC.

The CDR3 DNA is TGTGCCAGCTCACCACCGTGGGAAGCGGGGGGCACAGATACGCAGTATTTT. Translation: CASSPPWEAGGTDTQYF. The rearrangement joins TRBV18 to TRBJ2-3; TRBD2 agrees at 8 bases. The CDR3 length is 17 residues. CDR1 is KGHSH and CDR2 is LQKENI in the germline V gene. The J segment lost 1 base and the V segment lost 0 bases, leaving 6 bases of the junction unmatched. The entire variable domain, with the rest obtained from reference TRBV18 and TRBJ2-3, is as follows: NAGVMQNPRHLVRRRGQEARLRCSPMKGHSHVYWYRQLPEEGLKFMVYLQKENIIDESGMPKERFSAEFPKEGPSILRIQQVVRGDSAAYFCASSPPWEAGGTDTQYFGPGTRLTVL.

This chain links TRBV28 with TRBJ1-2; possibly TRBD1 for D (6 bases). Trimming pared 3 bases from V and 2 bases from J, leaving 10 bases between. CDR3 size: 14 residues. The germline V gene has CDR1 MDHEN and CDR2 SYDVKM. The CDR3 loop reads CASSFPRGNYGYTF. CDR3 sequence (DNA): TGTGCCAGCAGTTTCCCCAGGGGAAACTATGGCTACACCTTC.

V gene TRBV13 combines with J gene TRBJ1-1; D may be TRBD1 (5 bases). V was clipped by 5 bases and J by 3 bases, with 16 bases between them. CDR1 is PRHDT, CDR2 FYEKMQ, per germline (reference sequence). CDR3 length: 15 amino acids. The CDR3 sequence is CASSPSGAGYTEAFF. The CDR3 DNA follows: TGTGCCAGCAGCCCCTCCGGTGCAGGGTACACTGAAGCTTTCTTT.

The chain joins TRBV10-3 to TRBJ1-4, with D possibly being TRBD1 (5 bases). Germline V CDR1 and CDR2: ENHRY, SYGVKD. V was trimmed by 0 bases and J by 8 bases, leaving 13 bases between them. The CDR3 consists of 15 residues. The CDR3 region is CAISESGGRREKLFF. In DNA form, the CDR3 reads TGTGCCATCAGTGAGTCGGGGGGGAGACGGGAAAAACTGTTTTTT.

V is TRBV6-5 and J is TRBJ1-2; 7 bases line up with TRBD1. The length of the CDR3 is 13 residues. Germline values: CDR1 MNHEY, CDR2 SVGAGI. The trim removed 5 bases at V and 4 bases at J, leaving 4 bases unmatched. The CDR3 spells CASSPGTVYGYTF. For the CDR3, the DNA is TGTGCCAGCAGTCCAGGGACAGTCTATGGCTACACCTTC.

The gene calls are TRBV6-5 and TRBJ2-2; D may be TRBD1 (6 bases). Trimming stripped 6 bases from V and 1 base from J, with 12 bases between. Germline loops: CDR1 MNHEY, CDR2 SVGAGI. CDR3 size: 15 residues. In DNA form, the CDR3 reads TGTGCCAGCAGACACCCGGGACAGAACACCGGGGAGCTGTTTTTT. It specifies CASRHPGQNTGELFF.

The chain recombines TRBV7-3 with TRBJ2-2, with 11 bases lining up with TRBD2. Germline V gene sequence: CDR1 SGHTA, CDR2 FQGTGA. The CDR3 length is 16 residues. Trimming cost V 6 bases and J 1 base; bases outside gene matches: 4. CDR3 region: CASRLLAGENTGELFF. In DNA form, the CDR3 reads TGTGCCAGCAGACTACTAGCGGGGGAGAACACCGGGGAGCTGTTTTTT.

The chain joins TRBV7-6 to TRBJ1-1, with 10 bases lining up with TRBD1. Trimming cost V 4 bases and J 7 bases; bases outside gene matches: 9. Germline loops: CDR1 SGHVS, CDR2 FNYEAQ. This CDR3 contains 15 residues. The CDR3 nucleotides read TGTGCCAGCAGCTCCGCCGGGACAGGGGAGATTGAAGCTTTCTTT. This encodes CASSSAGTGEIEAFF. The full variable domain, rest sourced from reference TRBV7-6 and TRBJ1-1, is GAGVSQSPRYKVTKRGQDVALRCDPISGHVSLYWYRQALGQGPEFLTYFNYEAQQDKSGLPNDRFSAERPEGSISTLTIQRTEQRDSAMYRCASSSAGTGEIEAFFGQGTRLTVV.

The rearrangement links TRBV6-4 to TRBJ2-2, with 10 bases lining up with TRBD1. Germline V gene data show CDR1 as MRHNA and CDR2 as SNTAGT. The CDR3 loop spans 17 amino acids. With V trimmed by 2 bases and J by 5 bases, 8 bases remained unmatched. CDR3 residues: CASSDTPPGQGTGELFF. CDR3 bases: TGTGCCAGCAGTGACACTCCGCCGGGACAGGGGACCGGGGAGCTGTTTTTT.

The chain recombines TRBV2 with TRBJ1-2, with 7 nucleotides matching TRBD1. Germline-derived CDR1 and CDR2 are SNHLY and FYNNEI. The CDR3 covers 13 residues. The ends lost 6 bases at V and 2 bases at J; junction bases unmatched: 3. Written as DNA, the CDR3 is TGTGCCAGCAGCCGGGACAGCAACTATGGCTACACCTTC. This gives the protein CASSRDSNYGYTF.

Only a few counts were recorded for this clone. The CDR3 here is CAGSRRDSNQPQHF. The CDR3, as DNA: TGTGCCGGCTCTCGTCGGGATAGCAATCAGCCCCAGCATTTT. The genes are TRBV19 and TRBJ1-5; D gene ambiguous. CDR3 length: 14 amino acids. V shed 11 bases and J shed 0 bases, with 14 bases lying between them. From germline, CDR1 is LNHDA and CDR2 SQIVND (reference sequence). The complete variable domain, with remaining parts taken from reference TRBV19 and TRBJ1-5, reads DGGITQSPKYLFRKEGQNVTLSCEQNLNHDAMYWYRQDPGQGLRLIYYSQIVNDFQKGDIAEGYSVSREKKESFPLTVTSAQKNPTAFYLCAGSRRDSNQPQHFGDGTRLSIL.

Notes on this clone: An end of the junction does not agree with germline; a read error may underlie this. V usage is TRBV7-7 and J usage is TRBJ2-5; 15 bases map to TRBD2. This CDR3 contains 16 residues. The V gene's germline CDR1 is SSHAT and CDR2 FNYEAQ (reference sequence). CDR3 loop: CASSLGTSGGQGTQYF. CDR3 sequence (DNA): TGTGCTAGCAGCCTCGGGACTAGCGGGGGGCAGGGGACCCAGTACTTC. Looking up the rest from reference TRBV7-7 and TRBJ2-5 gives the full variable domain: GAGVSQSPRYKVTKRGQDVTLRCDPISSHATLYWYQQALGQGPEFLTYFNYEAQPDKSGLPSDRFSAERPEGSISTLTIQRTEQRDSAMYRCASSLGTSGGQGTQYFGPGTRLLVL.

V gene TRBV5-4 combines with J gene TRBJ1-1, with TRBD1 identical over 7 bases. CDR1 and CDR2 (germline): SGHNT, YYREEE (reference sequence). The V gene end was trimmed by 4 bases and the J gene end by 1 base; junction bases not matched to a gene: 1. The CDR3 is 13 amino acids. This chain's CDR3 is CASSRDRNTEAFF. The CDR3 bases are TGTGCCAGCAGCAGGGACAGGAACACTGAAGCTTTCTTT.

The chain carries TRBV2 and TRBJ1-3, with D possibly TRBD1 on 6 matching bases. Germline CDR1 is SNHLY and CDR2 is FYNNEI. The CDR3 is 13 residues long. V lost 11 bases to trimming and J lost 6 bases, with 17 bases between them. CDR3 DNA sequence: TGTGCCCGAAGGACAGTTCCACAAAACACCATATATTTT. Residues: CARRTVPQNTIYF.

The chain combines TRBV5-6 with TRBJ2-7; TRBD1 matches at 9 bases. CDR1 and CDR2 from the germline V gene are SGHDT and YYEEEE. V lost 1 base, J lost 3 bases, and 11 bases stayed unmatched. The CDR3 length is 17 residues. CDR3 sequence (DNA): TGTGCCAGCAGCTTGAACCCATTCCGGGACAGGGTCTACGAGCAGTACTTC. Protein sequence: CASSLNPFRDRVYEQYF. The complete variable domain, with remaining parts taken from reference TRBV5-6 and TRBJ2-7, reads DAGVTQSPTHLIKTRGQQVTLRCSPKSGHDTVSWYQQALGQGPQFIFQYYEEEERQRGNFPDRFSGHQFPNYSSELNVNALLLGDSALYLCASSLNPFRDRVYEQYFGPGTRLTVT.

This clone was counted only a few times. This chain links TRBV30 with TRBJ1-4; a weak D match, TRBD1 (5 bases). Trimming pared 3 bases from V and 9 bases from J, leaving 14 bases between. This CDR3 is built from 13 residues. Looked up from germline, CDR1 is GTSNPN and CDR2 is SVGIG (reference sequence). The CDR3 DNA reads TGTGCCTGGAGGGGCAGGGAGGTAAAAAAACTGTTTTTT. Its translation is CAWRGREVKKLFF.

The chain carries TRBV7-9 and TRBJ2-3, with TRBD1 as a possible D gene (5 bases). Deletions cut 5 bases from V and 2 bases from J, with 11 bases between. There are 14 residues in the CDR3. The germline CDR1 and CDR2 sequences are SEHNR and FQNEAQ (reference sequence). This CDR3 is CASSPGLFTDTQYF. For the CDR3, the DNA is TGTGCCAGCAGCCCAGGGCTTTTCACAGATACGCAGTATTTT.

The rearrangement links TRBV7-3 to TRBJ2-3; 10 nucleotides match TRBD2. The germline V gene has CDR1 SGHTA and CDR2 FQGTGA. The CDR3 is 15 residues long. Losses at the gene ends were 4 bases for V and 3 bases for J; bases not matched to a gene: 4. In nucleotides, the CDR3 is TGTGCCAGCAGCTGGGGGGGACTAGCGACAGATACGCAGTATTTT. Amino acid sequence: CASSWGGLATDTQYF.